This T cell receptor (beta chain) emerged from a study of T-cell memory formation after mild COVID-19. TCRdb passed the 5' RACE reads through MiXCR, listing each CDR3 protein once. Here the sample spans about 350,000 distinct CDR3 sequences, roughly 13% being singletons. This clonotype has just a few counts. This CDR3 is 12 amino acids long. The germline gives CDR1 SGHNT, CDR2 YENEEA. The ends were cut back, 5 bases at V and 7 bases at J, with 8 bases in the middle. Sequencing was done on a sample of PBMCs or a T cell subset sorted from them (not recorded which). The sequence derives from a man aged 18 to 29 who had mild COVID-19 (a few samples of this study predate the infection). Cell type and time point are not known. J is TRBJ2-2 and V is TRBV11-3, with D hard to call. In DNA, the CDR3 is TGTGCCAGCAGCAAGTACGGCGGGGAGCTGTTTTTT. This translates into CASSKYGGELFF.